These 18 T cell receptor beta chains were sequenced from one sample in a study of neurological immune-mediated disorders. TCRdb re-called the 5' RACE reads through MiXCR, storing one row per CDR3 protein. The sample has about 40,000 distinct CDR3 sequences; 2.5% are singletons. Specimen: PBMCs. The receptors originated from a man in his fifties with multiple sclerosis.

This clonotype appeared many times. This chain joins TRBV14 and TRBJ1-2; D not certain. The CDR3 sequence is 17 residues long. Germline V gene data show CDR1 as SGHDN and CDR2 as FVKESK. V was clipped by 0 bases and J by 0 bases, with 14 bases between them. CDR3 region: CASSQDRAGLANYGYTF. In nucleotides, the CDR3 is TGTGCCAGCAGCCAAGATAGGGCAGGCCTTGCTAACTATGGCTACACCTTC.

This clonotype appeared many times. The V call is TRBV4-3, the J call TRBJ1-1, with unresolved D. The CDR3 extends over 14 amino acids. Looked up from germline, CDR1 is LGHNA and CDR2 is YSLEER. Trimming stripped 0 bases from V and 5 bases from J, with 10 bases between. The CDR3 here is CASSQDFRLTEAFF. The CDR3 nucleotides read TGCGCCAGCAGCCAAGATTTTAGGTTGACTGAAGCTTTCTTT.

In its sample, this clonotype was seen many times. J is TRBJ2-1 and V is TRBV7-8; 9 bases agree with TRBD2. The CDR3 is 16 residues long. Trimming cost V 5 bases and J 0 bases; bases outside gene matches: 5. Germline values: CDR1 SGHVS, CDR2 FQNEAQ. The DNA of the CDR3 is TGTGCCAGCAGCCCGATTAGCGGGGGCTCCTACAATGAGCAGTTCTTC. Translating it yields CASSPISGGSYNEQFF.

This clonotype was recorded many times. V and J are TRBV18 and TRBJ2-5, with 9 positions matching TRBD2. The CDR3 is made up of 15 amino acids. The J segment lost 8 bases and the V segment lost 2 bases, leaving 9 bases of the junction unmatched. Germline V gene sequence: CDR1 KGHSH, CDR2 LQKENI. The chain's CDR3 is CASSPGGGAFSTQYF. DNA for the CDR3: TGTGCCAGCTCACCAGGCGGGGGGGCCTTTTCTACCCAGTACTTC. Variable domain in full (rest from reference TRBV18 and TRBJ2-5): NAGVMQNPRHLVRRRGQEARLRCSPMKGHSHVYWYRQLPEEGLKFMVYLQKENIIDESGMPKERFSAEFPKEGPSILRIQQVVRGDSAAYFCASSPGGGAFSTQYFGPGTRLLVL.

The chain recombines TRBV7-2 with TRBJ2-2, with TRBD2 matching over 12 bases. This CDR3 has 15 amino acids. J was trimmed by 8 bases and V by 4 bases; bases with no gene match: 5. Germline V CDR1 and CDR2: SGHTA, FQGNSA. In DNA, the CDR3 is TGTGCCAGCAGCTCCCGACTAGCGGGGGTTGGGGAGCTGTTTTTT. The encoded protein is CASSSRLAGVGELFF.

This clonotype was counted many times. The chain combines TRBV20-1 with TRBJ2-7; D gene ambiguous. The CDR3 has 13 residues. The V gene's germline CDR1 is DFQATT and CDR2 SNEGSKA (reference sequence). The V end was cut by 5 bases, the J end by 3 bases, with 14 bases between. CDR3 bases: TGCAGTGCTCCGCAGGAGTCTGGCTACGAGCAGTACTTC. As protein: CSAPQESGYEQYF.

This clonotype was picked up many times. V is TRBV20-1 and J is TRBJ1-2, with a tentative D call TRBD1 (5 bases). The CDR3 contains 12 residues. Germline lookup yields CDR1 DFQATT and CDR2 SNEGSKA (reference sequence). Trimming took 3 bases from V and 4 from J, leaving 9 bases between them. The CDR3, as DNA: TGCAGTGCTAGTGAGGGGAGCTATGGCTACACCTTC. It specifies CSASEGSYGYTF.

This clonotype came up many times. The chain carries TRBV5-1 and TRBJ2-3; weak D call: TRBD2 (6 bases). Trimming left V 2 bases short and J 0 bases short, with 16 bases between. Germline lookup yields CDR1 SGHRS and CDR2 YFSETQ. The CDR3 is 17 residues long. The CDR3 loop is CASSFSFSGGSTDTQYF. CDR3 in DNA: TGCGCCAGCAGCTTCTCTTTTAGCGGAGGTAGCACAGATACGCAGTATTTT.

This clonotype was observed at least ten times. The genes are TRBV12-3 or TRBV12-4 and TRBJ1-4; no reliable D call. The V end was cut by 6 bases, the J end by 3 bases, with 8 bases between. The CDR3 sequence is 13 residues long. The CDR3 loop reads CASRLPANEKLFF. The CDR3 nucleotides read TGTGCCAGCAGGCTCCCGGCTAATGAAAAACTGTTTTTT.

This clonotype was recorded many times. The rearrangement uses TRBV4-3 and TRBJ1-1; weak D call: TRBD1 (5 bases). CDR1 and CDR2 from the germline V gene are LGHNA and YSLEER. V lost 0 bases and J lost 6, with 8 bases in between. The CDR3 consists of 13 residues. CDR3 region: CASSQDGGAEAFF. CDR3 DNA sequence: TGCGCCAGCAGCCAAGATGGGGGGGCTGAAGCTTTCTTT.

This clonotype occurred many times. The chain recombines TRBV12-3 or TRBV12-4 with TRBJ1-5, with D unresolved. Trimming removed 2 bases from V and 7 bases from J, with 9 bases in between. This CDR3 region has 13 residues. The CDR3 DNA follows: TGTGCCAGCAGTTTATACGGTTACCAGCCCCAGCATTTT. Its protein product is CASSLYGYQPQHF.

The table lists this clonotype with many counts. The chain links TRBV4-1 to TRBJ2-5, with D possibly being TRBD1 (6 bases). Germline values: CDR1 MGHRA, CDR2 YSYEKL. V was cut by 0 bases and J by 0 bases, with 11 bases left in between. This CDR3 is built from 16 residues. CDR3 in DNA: TGCGCCAGCAGCCAAGAGTGGACAGAGTACCAAGAGACCCAGTACTTC. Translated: CASSQEWTEYQETQYF.

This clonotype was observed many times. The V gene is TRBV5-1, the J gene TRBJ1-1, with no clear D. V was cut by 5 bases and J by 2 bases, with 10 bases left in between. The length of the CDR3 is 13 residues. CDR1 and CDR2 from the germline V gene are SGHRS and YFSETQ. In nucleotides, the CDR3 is TGCGCCAGCAGTCAGACACACAACACTGAAGCTTTCTTT. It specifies CASSQTHNTEAFF.

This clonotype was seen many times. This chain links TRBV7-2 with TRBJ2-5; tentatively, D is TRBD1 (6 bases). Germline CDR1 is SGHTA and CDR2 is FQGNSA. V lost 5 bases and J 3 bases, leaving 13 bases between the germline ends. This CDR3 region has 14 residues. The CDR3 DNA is TGTGCCAGCAGCCACGGGACAATTAAAGAGACCCAGTACTTC. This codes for CASSHGTIKETQYF.

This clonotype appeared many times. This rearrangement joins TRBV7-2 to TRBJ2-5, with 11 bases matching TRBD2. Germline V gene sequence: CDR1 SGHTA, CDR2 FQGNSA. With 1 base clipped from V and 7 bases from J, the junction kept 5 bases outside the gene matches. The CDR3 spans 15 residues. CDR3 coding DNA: TGTGCCAGCAGCTTAGGTAGCGGGGGGGCGGTGACCCAGTACTTC. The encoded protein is CASSLGSGGAVTQYF.

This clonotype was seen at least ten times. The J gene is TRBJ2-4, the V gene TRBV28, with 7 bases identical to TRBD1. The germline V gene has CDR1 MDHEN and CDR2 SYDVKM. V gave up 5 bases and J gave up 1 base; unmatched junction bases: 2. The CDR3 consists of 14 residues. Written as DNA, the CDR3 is TGTGCCAGCAGTGCGACAGGGGCCAAAAACATTCAGTACTTC. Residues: CASSATGAKNIQYF.

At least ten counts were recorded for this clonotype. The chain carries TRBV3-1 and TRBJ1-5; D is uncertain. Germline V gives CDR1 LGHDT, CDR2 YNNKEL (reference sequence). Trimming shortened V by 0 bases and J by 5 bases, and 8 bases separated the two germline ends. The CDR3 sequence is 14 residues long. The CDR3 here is CASSQDLGDQPQHF. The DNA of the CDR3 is TGTGCCAGCAGCCAAGATCTTGGTGATCAGCCCCAGCATTTT.

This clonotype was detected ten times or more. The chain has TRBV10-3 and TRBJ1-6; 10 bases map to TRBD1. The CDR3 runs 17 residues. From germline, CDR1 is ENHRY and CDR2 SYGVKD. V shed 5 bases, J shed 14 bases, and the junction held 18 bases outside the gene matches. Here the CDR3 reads CAISRGGGTGDVVALHF. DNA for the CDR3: TGTGCCATCAGTAGGGGGGGAGGGACAGGGGACGTCGTGGCCCTCCACTTT.